Below are 30 T cell receptor beta chains sequenced from a single sample in a study of shared clonotypes between healthy human individuals. Profiling relied on immunoSEQ multiplex PCR, and the TCRdb table lists in-frame clones only, not all of them. The table has millions of clones, about 92% seen once. Positively selected for CCR7, the CD45RO-negative cells used as naive CD8 cells excluded terminally differentiated effector memory CD45RA+ cells. What was sequenced was naive CD8+ T cells from PBMCs. These receptors all come from a man between 18 and 29 years old in good health. Some clones in this sample may be carry-over from other donors' samples.

V is TRBV28 and J is TRBJ1-2; 8 nucleotides line up with TRBD1. Germline CDR1 reads MDHEN; CDR2 reads SYDVKM. CDR3 size: 18 residues. Losses at the gene ends were 8 bases for V and 2 bases for J; bases not matched to a gene: 19. The CDR3 DNA reads as TGTGCCAGCCGCGGGCCCCGGCAGACAGGGGAACAAAACTATGGCTACACCTTC. Translating gives CASRGPRQTGEQNYGYTF.

The genes are TRBV29-1 and TRBJ1-1, with 8 bases aligning to TRBD1. Germline-derived CDR1 and CDR2 are SQVTM and ANQGSEA. After removal of 4 bases from V and 4 bases from J, the junction contained 8 bases not matched to a gene. The CDR3 is made up of 14 amino acids. The CDR3 here is CSVGLDRASTEAFF. CDR3 nucleotides: TGCAGCGTTGGGTTGGACAGGGCTAGCACTGAAGCTTTCTTT. Together with reference TRBV29-1 and TRBJ1-1, the CDR3 gives the full variable domain: SAVISQKPSRDICQRGTSLTIQCQVDSQVTMMFWYRQQPGQSLTLIATANQGSEATYESGFVIDKFPISRPNLTFSTLTVSNMSPEDSSIYLCSVGLDRASTEAFFGQGTRLTVV.

CDR3 in amino acids: CAWGQGNTGELFF. CDR3 in DNA: TGTGCCTGGGGACAGGGTAACACCGGGGAGCTGTTTTTT. The chain links TRBV30 to TRBJ2-2; TRBD1 aligns across 8 bases. Germline-derived CDR1 and CDR2 are GTSNPN and SVGIG (reference sequence). The ends lost 5 bases at V and 2 bases at J; junction bases unmatched: 1. There are 13 residues in the CDR3. Filled out from reference TRBV30 and TRBJ2-2, the complete variable domain reads SQTIHQWPATLVQPVGSPLSLECTVEGTSNPNLYWYRQAAGRGLQLLFYSVGIGQISSEVPQNLSASRPQDRQFILSSKKLLLSDSGFYLCAWGQGNTGELFFGEGSRLTVL.

In this sample, this clone turned up a few times. The CDR3 sequence: CASSMGANEAFF. The CDR3 nucleotides are TGTGCCAGCAGCATGGGAGCTAATGAAGCTTTCTTT. V usage is TRBV7-9 and J usage is TRBJ1-1; D unclear. V was trimmed by 5 bases and J by 7 bases, leaving 11 bases between them. This CDR3 has 12 amino acids. The germline V gene encodes CDR1 SEHNR and CDR2 FQNEAQ (reference sequence).

This clone was found once. CDR3 DNA sequence: TGTGCCAGTAGTATAGAACCCACCGGGGAGCTGTTTTTT. It encodes CASSIEPTGELFF. This chain connects TRBV19 to TRBJ2-2; D is undetermined. Trimming removed 0 bases at V and 4 bases at J, with 3 bases between. CDR1 is LNHDA and CDR2 is SQIVND in the germline V gene (reference sequence). The CDR3 runs to 13 residues.

The chain employs TRBV25-1 and TRBJ2-1, with TRBD1 matching 12 bases. The germline V gene has CDR1 MGHDK and CDR2 SYGVNS. The junction had 16 bases not matched to a gene; V was cut back by 8 bases and J by 5 bases. This CDR3 contains 18 residues. The CDR3 region is CASSGTGGLASIDNEQFF. DNA for the CDR3: TGTGCCAGCTCCGGGACAGGGGGCCTCGCTAGCATTGACAATGAGCAGTTCTTC.

This chain connects TRBV6-4 to TRBJ1-1; tentatively, D is TRBD1 (6 bases). V lost 7 bases and J lost 0, with 9 bases in between. The CDR3 loop spans 13 amino acids. CDR1 and CDR2 from the germline V gene are MRHNA and SNTAGT. The CDR3 sequence is CASNGQMNTEAFF. The CDR3 DNA sequence: TGTGCCAGCAATGGACAGATGAACACTGAAGCTTTCTTT.

The chain combines TRBV27 with TRBJ2-1; 7 nucleotides agree with TRBD1. Looked up from germline, CDR1 is MNHEY and CDR2 is SMNVEV (reference sequence). The CDR3 loop spans 15 amino acids. V lost 4 bases and J lost 3; bases outside the gene matches: 6. The CDR3 sequence is CASSSTGVGYNEQFF. CDR3 in DNA: TGTGCCAGCAGTTCAACAGGGGTTGGCTACAATGAGCAGTTCTTC.

This chain joins TRBV4-1 and TRBJ2-7, with no clear D. This CDR3 spans 12 amino acids. V was trimmed by 4 bases and J by 6 bases, leaving 10 bases between them. The germline V gene encodes CDR1 MGHRA and CDR2 YSYEKL. CDR3 sequence reads: CASSREEGEQYF. The CDR3 region has the DNA TGCGCCAGCAGCCGCGAGGAAGGCGAGCAGTACTTC.

J is TRBJ1-1 and V is TRBV28, with D maybe TRBD1 (6 bases). Trimming took off 3 bases at V and 0 bases at J, with 20 bases between the two ends. The germline gives CDR1 MDHEN, CDR2 SYDVKM. This CDR3 has 18 residues. For the CDR3, the DNA is TGTGCCAGCAGTTTGAGGTTTGGACAGCACTTCATGAACACTGAAGCTTTCTTT. This translates into CASSLRFGQHFMNTEAFF.

V usage is TRBV10-3 and J usage is TRBJ1-4; 9 nucleotides align to TRBD1. The CDR3 extends over 19 amino acids. The junction had 12 bases not matched to a gene; V was cut back by 2 bases and J by 2 bases. Germline V gene sequence: CDR1 ENHRY, CDR2 SYGVKD. The CDR3 DNA is TGTGCCATCAGTGAGCTTCCGGGACAGGGATTAAGCACTAATGAAAAACTGTTTTTT. Translation gives CAISELPGQGLSTNEKLFF.

The rearrangement links TRBV29-1 to TRBJ2-1, with 9 bases that match TRBD2. This CDR3 is 12 amino acids long. Germline V gene sequence: CDR1 SQVTM, CDR2 ANQGSEA. V shed 6 bases and J 9 bases; nucleotides not matched to a gene: 6. Here the CDR3 reads CSVGGSGSEQFF. In nucleotides, the CDR3 is TGCAGCGTGGGGGGTAGCGGGAGTGAGCAGTTCTTC.

This clone was seen once. The gene calls are TRBV7-2 and TRBJ2-7; TRBD2 aligns across 9 bases. The CDR3 sequence is 16 residues long. With 5 bases clipped from V and 2 bases from J, the junction kept 10 bases outside the gene matches. Germline V gene sequence: CDR1 SGHTA, CDR2 FQGNSA. CDR3 residues: CASSPMGTSLPYEQYF. The CDR3 DNA reads TGTGCCAGCAGCCCAATGGGGACTAGCCTGCCCTACGAGCAGTACTTC.

The chain employs TRBV9 and TRBJ1-3; tentative D call: TRBD1 (5 bases). The CDR3 consists of 15 residues. V shed 2 bases and J shed 2 bases, with 11 bases lying between them. Looked up from germline, CDR1 is SGDLS and CDR2 is YYNGEE. In DNA, the CDR3 is TGTGCCAGCAGCGTTGGGGGACTTACTGGAAACACCATATATTTT. Amino acid sequence: CASSVGGLTGNTIYF.

Notes on this clone: The sample holds other DNA sequences that translate to the same CDR3. The genes are TRBV29-1 and TRBJ2-2; D not certain. Trimming shortened V by 7 bases and J by 0 bases, and 9 bases separated the two germline ends. CDR3 length: 13 amino acids. Germline assignment: CDR1 SQVTM and CDR2 ANQGSEA. CDR3 nucleotide sequence: TGCAGCGCTCGGACCGCGAACACCGGGGAGCTGTTTTTT. Translated, it gives CSARTANTGELFF.

About this clone: Other nucleotide sequences from this sample produce the same CDR3. The genes are TRBV19 and TRBJ2-7; 10 bases are a match to TRBD1. The CDR3 totals 14 residues. The V gene's germline CDR1 is LNHDA and CDR2 SQIVND (reference sequence). The trim removed 5 bases at V and 2 bases at J, leaving 3 bases unmatched. The CDR3 is CASSWGTGAYEQYF. The CDR3 coding sequence is TGTGCCAGTAGTTGGGGGACAGGGGCCTACGAGCAGTACTTC.

The chain links TRBV29-1 to TRBJ2-7; D gene ambiguous. CDR3 length equals 12 residues. Germline V gives CDR1 SQVTM, CDR2 ANQGSEA. The V end lost 3 bases, the J end lost 6 bases, and 12 bases lay between the germline ends. CDR3 sequence: CSVEWFLGEQYF. CDR3 sequence (DNA): TGCAGCGTTGAGTGGTTCTTGGGCGAGCAGTACTTC.

The chain has TRBV27 and TRBJ2-1; tentative D call: TRBD1 (5 bases). The V gene's germline CDR1 is MNHEY and CDR2 SMNVEV (reference sequence). Trimming left V 5 bases short and J 8 bases short, with 13 bases between. CDR3 size: 13 residues. The CDR3 bases are TGTGCCAGCAGTCCGCCAGGGTCGTATGAGCAGTTCTTC. This codes for CASSPPGSYEQFF.

The chain is built from TRBV6-5 and TRBJ2-7; TRBD2 agrees at 10 bases. The CDR3 is 15 residues long. Germline V gene data show CDR1 as MNHEY and CDR2 as SVGAGI. Unmatched junction bases numbered 7, after V lost 5 bases and J lost 3 bases. The CDR3 region is CASSQTGLAIYEQYF. The CDR3 coding sequence is TGTGCCAGCAGTCAAACGGGACTAGCGATCTACGAGCAGTACTTC.

This clone was seen only once. This sequence joins TRBV27 and TRBJ2-2, with 7 nucleotides matching TRBD1. The CDR3 loop spans 13 amino acids. Trimming at V came to 4 bases and at J to 6 bases, leaving 2 bases not matched to a gene. CDR1 and CDR2 from the germline V gene are MNHEY and SMNVEV (reference sequence). In DNA form, the CDR3 reads TGTGCCAGCAGTTACAGGGGAGCCGGGGAGCTGTTTTTT. As protein: CASSYRGAGELFF.

V and J are TRBV7-9 and TRBJ2-5, with a tentative D call TRBD2 (5 bases). Germline V CDR1 and CDR2: SEHNR, FQNEAQ (reference sequence). V was pared by 0 bases and J by 4 bases, with 12 bases between. The CDR3 loop spans 15 amino acids. CDR3 DNA: TGTGCCAGCAGCTTAGCTTCCTTTGAGGGAGAGACCCAGTACTTC. Protein sequence: CASSLASFEGETQYF.

The chain has TRBV5-1 and TRBJ2-3; the match to TRBD2 covers 10 bases. The CDR3 length is 16 residues. Germline V gives CDR1 SGHRS, CDR2 YFSETQ. The J segment lost 3 bases and the V segment lost 0 bases, leaving 4 bases of the junction unmatched. CDR3 bases: TGCGCCAGCAGCTTGGGTAGCGGGAGGAGAACAGATACGCAGTATTTT. Amino acids: CASSLGSGRRTDTQYF.

This CDR3 is CASSTLGAVDTQYF. In DNA form, the CDR3 reads TGTGCCAGCAGTACCTTGGGAGCGGTAGATACGCAGTATTTT. The gene calls are TRBV27 and TRBJ2-3; possible D gene TRBD2, 5 bases. The germline V gene has CDR1 MNHEY and CDR2 SMNVEV (reference sequence). This CDR3 contains 14 residues. Between the trimmed V and J ends, which lost 5 bases and 5 bases, there was a span of 14 bases.

The chain couples TRBV7-9 to TRBJ2-6; a weak D match, TRBD1 (6 bases). Per the germline V gene, CDR1 is SEHNR and CDR2 is FQNEAQ (reference sequence). CDR3 size: 19 residues. Trimming pared 3 bases from V and 2 bases from J, leaving 20 bases between. In DNA form, the CDR3 reads TGTGCCAGCAGCTTTGTCTTGGCAGGGGAGTTCCCTGGGGCCAACGTCCTGACTTTC. It is translated as CASSFVLAGEFPGANVLTF. The variable domain in full, completed from reference TRBV7-9 and TRBJ2-6, reads DTGVSQNPRHKITKRGQNVTFRCDPISEHNRLYWYRQTLGQGPEFLTYFQNEAQLEKSRLLSDRFSAERPKGSFSTLEIQRTEQGDSAMYLCASSFVLAGEFPGANVLTFGAGSRLTVL.

The V call is TRBV7-8, the J call TRBJ2-5; TRBD2 matches 10 bases. Trimming cost V 5 bases and J 2 bases; bases outside gene matches: 8. From germline, CDR1 is SGHVS and CDR2 FQNEAQ. The CDR3 runs 16 residues. CDR3 protein: CASSPDLAGAQETQYF. In nucleotides, the CDR3 is TGTGCCAGCAGCCCCGACCTAGCGGGGGCACAAGAGACCCAGTACTTC.

This sequence joins TRBV28 and TRBJ2-7; no reliable D call. The CDR3 runs 16 residues. Trimming left V 2 bases short and J 3 bases short, with 17 bases between. CDR1 and CDR2 (germline): MDHEN, SYDVKM. The CDR3: CASSLLSHFSNYEQYF. The CDR3 bases are TGTGCCAGCAGTTTACTCAGCCACTTCTCTAACTACGAGCAGTACTTC.

The rearrangement links TRBV5-1 to TRBJ2-7; D is ambiguous. The CDR3 is 15 residues long. Germline assignment: CDR1 SGHRS and CDR2 YFSETQ. The germline V and J ends were trimmed by 4 bases and 2 bases, with 16 bases remaining between them. In nucleotides, the CDR3 is TGCGCCAGCAGCGTGACCTCCTCCTCCGCCTACGAGCAGTACTTC. This sequence encodes CASSVTSSSAYEQYF.

The V and J genes are TRBV6-1 and TRBJ1-2; 10 bases line up with TRBD1. The germline V gene encodes CDR1 MNHNS and CDR2 SASEGT. Trimming cost V 2 bases and J 4 bases; bases outside gene matches: 13. The CDR3 is 18 residues long. In DNA form, the CDR3 reads TGTGCCAGCAGTGAATCTGTGGCAGTCCGGGACAGGGGCTATGGCTACACCTTC. Residues: CASSESVAVRDRGYGYTF.

This clone was seen a single time. The rearrangement uses TRBV27 and TRBJ2-2; TRBD2 matches at 11 bases. Germline assignment: CDR1 MNHEY and CDR2 SMNVEV (reference sequence). The ends lost 6 bases at V and 3 bases at J; junction bases unmatched: 12. This CDR3 contains 18 residues. The CDR3 loop reads CASSLGLAVPGDTGELFF. In DNA, the CDR3 is TGTGCCAGCAGCCTGGGACTAGCGGTACCTGGGGACACCGGGGAGCTGTTTTTT.

The chain combines TRBV19 with TRBJ2-2; D perhaps matches TRBD2 (6 bases). This CDR3 has 14 residues. V was shortened by 7 bases and J by 5 bases, with 14 bases between the two germline ends. Germline lookup yields CDR1 LNHDA and CDR2 SQIVND (reference sequence). The CDR3 spells CASTSKGGTGELFF. CDR3 DNA sequence: TGTGCCAGTACCTCAAAAGGAGGGACCGGGGAGCTGTTTTTT. Full variable domain (remainder filled in from reference TRBV19 and TRBJ2-2): DGGITQSPKYLFRKEGQNVTLSCEQNLNHDAMYWYRQDPGQGLRLIYYSQIVNDFQKGDIAEGYSVSREKKESFPLTVTSAQKNPTAFYLCASTSKGGTGELFFGEGSRLTVL.